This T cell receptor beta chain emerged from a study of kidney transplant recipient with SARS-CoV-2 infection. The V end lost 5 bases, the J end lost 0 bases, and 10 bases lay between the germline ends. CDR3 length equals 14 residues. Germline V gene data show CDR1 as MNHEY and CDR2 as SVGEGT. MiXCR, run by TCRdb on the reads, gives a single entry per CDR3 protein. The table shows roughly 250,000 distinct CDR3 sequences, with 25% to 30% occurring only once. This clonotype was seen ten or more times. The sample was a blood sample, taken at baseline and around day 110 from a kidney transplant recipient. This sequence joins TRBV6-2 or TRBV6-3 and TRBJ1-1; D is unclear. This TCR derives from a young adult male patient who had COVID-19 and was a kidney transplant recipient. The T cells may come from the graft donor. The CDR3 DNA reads TGTGCCAGCAGTGTCGCGGCTTTGAACACTGAAGCTTTCTTT. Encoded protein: CASSVAALNTEAFF.